A selection of T cell receptor beta chains follows, all from one sample in a study of regulatory T cells in long-lasting Graves disease. Via MiXCR, TCRdb re-called the multiplex PCR reads, giving one row per CDR3 protein. The sample includes a few hundred thousand distinct CDR3 sequences, less than 25% seen only once; the top ten take approximately 28%. The starting material was peripheral blood mononuclear cells (PBMCs), obtained when the disease was refractory, from a patient treated with antithyroid drugs. The source of these receptors is a female donor with Graves disease. Both conserved end residues are part of each CDR3. D genes are given only for firm matches.

V gene	D gene	J gene	CDR3 protein
TRBV27	TRBD1	TRBJ1-2	CASSLQDRWNYGYTF
TRBV7-9	TRBD2	TRBJ2-2	CASSRGEDTGELFF
TRBV5-1	-	TRBJ1-3	CASSLEGSGNTIYF
TRBV2	TRBD1	TRBJ2-2	CASSDFRGRAGELFF
TRBV19	-	TRBJ1-5	CASKAAANQPQHF
TRBV7-2	-	TRBJ2-5	CASSLVPRGLEQETQYF
TRBV20-1	-	TRBJ1-4	CSAGHLNEKLFF
TRBV10-3	-	TRBJ1-2	CAISEIWDGNYGYTF
TRBV2	TRBD2	TRBJ2-3	CASSGTSGRGETQYF
TRBV7-7	TRBD2	TRBJ2-7	CASSIGLADTYEQYF
TRBV6-2/TRBV6-3	-	TRBJ2-5	CASSYSETQYF
TRBV19	-	TRBJ1-5	CASSIGSDQPQHF
TRBV9	-	TRBJ2-2	CASSVDIGNTGELFF
TRBV29-1	-	TRBJ2-7	CSVVGSYEQYF
TRBV6-1	TRBD1	TRBJ1-5	CASSERIGQGANQPQHF
TRBV6-1	-	TRBJ1-1	CASSDFPGREDLEAFF
TRBV7-9	TRBD1	TRBJ1-1	CASRETGGLTEAFF
TRBV5-1	-	TRBJ1-2	CASSLGTASYYGYTF
TRBV12-3/TRBV12-4	TRBD1	TRBJ1-2	CASAMNRGGYTF
TRBV2	-	TRBJ2-5	CASSVNERETQYF
TRBV3-1	TRBD2	TRBJ2-2	CASSQRREGLRAGELFF
TRBV6-1	TRBD1	TRBJ1-5	CASGDSYNRPQHF
TRBV7-2	-	TRBJ2-3	CASRAPGLPSTDTQYF
TRBV6-1	-	TRBJ1-2	CASSPGDTGPYGYTF
TRBV18	-	TRBJ1-1	CASSPAGVGTEAFF
TRBV20-1	TRBD2	TRBJ2-5	CSASPSSGFQETQYF